This T cell receptor beta chain stems from a study of ipilimumab plus nivolumab after autologous stem cell transplantation. The wider study: Typical patient got a handful of ipilimumab doses and about eight nivolumab doses (median).

Produced via immunoSEQ multiplex PCR; TCRdb's table is partial and in-frame only. The sample has 15,000 or so clones, around four fifths seen once. CDR1 is SNHLY and CDR2 is FYNNEI in the germline V gene. The CDR3 runs 12 residues. V lost 1 base and J lost 4, with 5 bases in between. Patients got 3 mg/kg IV nivolumab weeks 1, 4, 7, 10, then biweekly through week 26. This clonotype originated in a male donor with diffuse large B-cell lymphoma. The genes are TRBV2 and TRBJ2-7, with D hard to call. The sample was PBMCs, taken in a trial of ipilimumab plus nivolumab as post-transplant consolidation. The CDR3 protein is CASSEDLYEQYF. CDR3 nucleotides: TGTGCCAGCAGTGAAGATCTGTACGAGCAGTACTTC.